This T cell receptor (beta chain) derives from a study of vaccination effects on CD4 cells after COVID-19 (dated by TCRdb to between 2021 and 2024). Some background on the complete study: In the ViraFEST assay, PBMC were stimulated with viral peptide pools, and TCR sequencing was then used to find antigen-specific CD4+ T cell clonotypes based on their expansion. Post-vaccine samples across the study were collected a median of 72 days after the second dose, with a range of 14 to 241. SARS-CoV-2 spike-specific CD4+ TCR repertoires from before and after mRNA vaccination were compared in COVID-19 convalescent patients and in infection-naive vaccine recipients. Some 2 million PBMC per well were cultured with about 9.6 ug/ml peptides in IMDM containing approximately 4.6% human AB serum, about 9 IU/ml IL-2 and gentamicin. Cultures from other donors in the study were sequenced with the Oncomine TCR Beta short-read assay on an Illumina iSeq 100. Altogether, around 9 COVID-19 convalescent patients and a handful of SARS-CoV-2-naive healthy vaccine recipients made up the full study. General conclusions and limits of the study: In healthy vaccine recipients, vaccine-induced clones were almost all SARS-CoV-2 mono-reactive, with only 1 of 255 cross-reactive with common cold coronaviruses. Both infection-induced and vaccine-induced clones contracted markedly at late post-vaccination timepoints, which is consistent with waning T cell responses. Limitations of the study were the small number of convalescent patients and the absence of early post-infection timepoints.

After more than 9 days of culture, CD4+ T cells were isolated with the EasySep CD4+ T cell isolation kit. Each participant received two doses of an mRNA SARS-CoV-2 vaccine, either BNT162b2 or mRNA-1273. Healthy vaccine recipients had no prior SARS-CoV-2 infection, confirmed by negative nucleocapsid antibodies before and after vaccination. Half of the culture medium was replaced with fresh IL-2-containing medium on days 3 and 7. Unless noted otherwise, every peptide stimulation condition was cultured in triplicate wells. Using Ficoll-Paque Plus gradient centrifugation, PBMC were separated from whole blood and then either used fresh or cryopreserved at -140C. Genomic DNA was extracted from cultured CD4+ T cells with the QIAamp micro DNA kit. This clone was seen a handful of times. This receptor's antigen is unknown. No per-base quality is available; no much larger clone lies one base away. Libraries were constructed by the immunoSEQ multiplex PCR assay. DNA from the cultured, isolated CD4+ T cells was subjected to TCR beta CDR3 sequencing. The published analysis was carried out like this. Non-productive TCR sequences were removed and reads were trimmed to the CDR3 region, keeping CDR3s of at least 7 amino acids. Antigen-specific clonotypes were identified with the MANAFEST web app by comparing expansion in peptide wells against reference cultures. For clones to be considered positive, expansion at FDR<0.05 versus reference and all other wells, an odds ratio above 5, and a frequency above 0.1% in two replicate wells were required. A clonotype was called cross-reactive if it was significantly expanded both in SARS-CoV-2 spike wells and in at least one common cold coronavirus spike condition. CDR3 similarity was assessed by Levenshtein distance with the stringdist R package, and unrooted trees were built with ape in R 3.6.1. Here the immuneACCESS table is served through TCRdb, limited to in-frame sequences with V and J called. Missing clones are a known gap in these copies; in checked studies unresolved V genes cover under half, and the rest lacks a known reason. V, J and clone size were drawn from that table, and D and trimming were deduced from the DNA. Across this sample there are approximately 74,000 clones, with roughly four fifths seen only once. The ten largest clonotypes hold approximately 2% of the sample.

The CDR3, from cysteine to phenylalanine, totals 13 residues. Kept here is only the CDR3 DNA, which spans 39 bases and is read in frame from base 1. Trimming removed 3 bases from V and 2 bases from J; the gene matches leave 1 base unexplained. CDR1 GTSNPN and CDR2 SVGIG are derived from the germline V gene (reference sequence). The material was CD4+ T cells from PBMCs cultured without peptide, obtained after COVID-19 vaccination. The V gene is TRBV30 and the J gene is TRBJ2-5, with 9 bases aligning to TRBD2. This sequence was found in a human donor who received a COVID-19 vaccine. Here is the DNA: TGTGCCTGGAGAACTAGCGGGCAAGAGACCCAGTACTTC. The resulting protein is CAWRTSGQETQYF.